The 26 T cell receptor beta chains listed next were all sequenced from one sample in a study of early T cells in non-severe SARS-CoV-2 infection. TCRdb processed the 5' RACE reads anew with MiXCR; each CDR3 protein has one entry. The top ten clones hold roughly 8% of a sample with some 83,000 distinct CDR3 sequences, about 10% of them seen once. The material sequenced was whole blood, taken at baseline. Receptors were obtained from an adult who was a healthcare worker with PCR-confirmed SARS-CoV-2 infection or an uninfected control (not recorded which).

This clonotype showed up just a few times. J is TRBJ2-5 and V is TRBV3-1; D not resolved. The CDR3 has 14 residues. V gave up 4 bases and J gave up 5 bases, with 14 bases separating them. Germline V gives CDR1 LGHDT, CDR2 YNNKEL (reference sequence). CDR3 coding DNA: TGTGCCAGCAGCCCATCACCCGAAAGGGAGACCCAGTACTTC. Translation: CASSPSPERETQYF.

CDR3 region: CATSRGATGANVLTF. DNA for the CDR3: TGTGCCACCAGCAGAGGGGCGACTGGGGCCAACGTCCTGACTTTC. V is TRBV15 and J is TRBJ2-6; the D is unclear. The germline V and J ends were trimmed by 1 base and 2 bases, with 6 bases remaining between them. CDR3 length: 15 amino acids. Germline values: CDR1 LNHNV, CDR2 YYDKDF (reference sequence). Based on the CDR3 plus reference TRBV15 and TRBJ2-6, the full variable domain is DAMVIQNPRYQVTQFGKPVTLSCSQTLNHNVMYWYQQKSSQAPKLLFHYYDKDFNNEADTPDNFQSRRPNTSFCFLDIRSPGLGDTAMYLCATSRGATGANVLTFGAGSRLTVL.

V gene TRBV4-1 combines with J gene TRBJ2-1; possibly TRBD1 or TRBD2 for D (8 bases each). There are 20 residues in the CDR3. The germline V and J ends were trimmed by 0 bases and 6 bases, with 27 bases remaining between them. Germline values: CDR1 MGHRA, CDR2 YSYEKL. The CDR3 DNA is TGCGCCAGCAGCCAAGAGCTCAGGGGGCCCCCGGGACTAGGTGTCAATGAGCAGTTCTTC. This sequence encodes CASSQELRGPPGLGVNEQFF.

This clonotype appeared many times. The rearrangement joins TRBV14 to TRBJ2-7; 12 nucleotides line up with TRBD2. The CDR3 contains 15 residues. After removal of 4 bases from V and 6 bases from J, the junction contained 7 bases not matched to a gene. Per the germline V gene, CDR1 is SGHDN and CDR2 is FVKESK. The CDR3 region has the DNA TGTGCCAGCAGCCGAAGGACTAGCGGGATGGGCGAGCAGTACTTC. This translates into CASSRRTSGMGEQYF.

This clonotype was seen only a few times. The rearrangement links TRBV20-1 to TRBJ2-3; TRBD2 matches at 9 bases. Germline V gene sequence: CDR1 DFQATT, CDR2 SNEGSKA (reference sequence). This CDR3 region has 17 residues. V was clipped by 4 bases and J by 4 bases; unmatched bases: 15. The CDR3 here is CSATYFQREVWADTQYF. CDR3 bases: TGCAGTGCTACCTATTTCCAGCGGGAGGTCTGGGCAGATACGCAGTATTTT.

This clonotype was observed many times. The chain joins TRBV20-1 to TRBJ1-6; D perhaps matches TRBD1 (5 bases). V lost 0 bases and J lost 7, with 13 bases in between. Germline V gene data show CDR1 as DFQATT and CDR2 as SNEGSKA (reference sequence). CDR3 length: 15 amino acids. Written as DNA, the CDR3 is TGCAGTGCTAGAGAGGTGGGGGGAACGAATTCACCCCTCCACTTT. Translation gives CSAREVGGTNSPLHF.

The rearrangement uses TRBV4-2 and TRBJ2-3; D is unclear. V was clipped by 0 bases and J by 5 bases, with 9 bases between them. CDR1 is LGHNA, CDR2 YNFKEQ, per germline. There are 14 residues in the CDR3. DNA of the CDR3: TGTGCCAGCAGCCAAGATAGGAGTCAAGATACGCAGTATTTT. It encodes CASSQDRSQDTQYF.

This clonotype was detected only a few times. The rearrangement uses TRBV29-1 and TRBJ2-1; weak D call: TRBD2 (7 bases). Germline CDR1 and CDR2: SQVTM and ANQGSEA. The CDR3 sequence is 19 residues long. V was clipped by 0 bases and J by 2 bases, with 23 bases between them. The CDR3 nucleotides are TGCAGCGTTGAAGATCTAGTACCAAGTAGGGGGGGAACCTACAATGAGCAGTTCTTC. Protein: CSVEDLVPSRGGTYNEQFF.

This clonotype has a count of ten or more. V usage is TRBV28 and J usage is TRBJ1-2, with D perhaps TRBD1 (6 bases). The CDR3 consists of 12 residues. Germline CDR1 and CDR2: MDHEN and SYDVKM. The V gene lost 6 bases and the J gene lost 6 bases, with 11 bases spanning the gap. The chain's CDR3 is CASRKGGDGYTF. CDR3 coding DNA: TGTGCCAGCAGGAAAGGGGGTGATGGCTACACCTTC.

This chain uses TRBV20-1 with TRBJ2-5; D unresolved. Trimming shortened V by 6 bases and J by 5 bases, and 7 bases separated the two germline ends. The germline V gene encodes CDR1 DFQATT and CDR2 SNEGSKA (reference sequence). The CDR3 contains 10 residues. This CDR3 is CSAGEETQYF. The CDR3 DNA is TGCAGTGCAGGAGAGGAGACCCAGTACTTC.

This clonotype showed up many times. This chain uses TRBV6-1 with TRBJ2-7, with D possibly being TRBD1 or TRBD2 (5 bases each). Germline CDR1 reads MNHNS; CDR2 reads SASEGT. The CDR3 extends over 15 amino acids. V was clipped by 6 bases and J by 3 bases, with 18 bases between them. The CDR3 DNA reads TGTGCCAGCAGATCCGGGGCCTCGAGGGGCTACGAGCAGTACTTC. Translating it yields CASRSGASRGYEQYF.

The CDR3 coding sequence is TGTGCCAGCGTCAGTCTAGCGAACAATGAGCAGTTCTTC. Its protein product is CASVSLANNEQFF. The rearrangement links TRBV12-3 or TRBV12-4 to TRBJ2-1; possibly TRBD2 for D (6 bases). The ends were cut back, 8 bases at V and 5 bases at J, with 13 bases in the middle. The CDR3 has 13 amino acids.

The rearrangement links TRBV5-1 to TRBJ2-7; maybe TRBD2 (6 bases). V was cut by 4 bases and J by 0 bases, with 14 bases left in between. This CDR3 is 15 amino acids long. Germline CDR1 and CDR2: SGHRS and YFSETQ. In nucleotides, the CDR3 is TGCGCCAGCAGCACTAGTCCGACTAGCTCCTACGAGCAGTACTTC. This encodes CASSTSPTSSYEQYF.

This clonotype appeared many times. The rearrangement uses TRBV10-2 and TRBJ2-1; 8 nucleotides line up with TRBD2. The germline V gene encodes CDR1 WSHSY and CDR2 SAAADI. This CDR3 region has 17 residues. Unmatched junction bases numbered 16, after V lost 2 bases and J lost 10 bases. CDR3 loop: CASSERGGSGMLVEQFF. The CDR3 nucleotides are TGCGCCAGCAGTGAGAGGGGGGGTAGCGGGATGCTAGTGGAGCAGTTCTTC.

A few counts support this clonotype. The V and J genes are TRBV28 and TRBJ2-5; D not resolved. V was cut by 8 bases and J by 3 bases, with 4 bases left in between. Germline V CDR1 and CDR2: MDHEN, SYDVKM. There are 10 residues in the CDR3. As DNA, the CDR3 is TGTGCCAGCGGCAAAGAGACCCAGTACTTC. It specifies CASGKETQYF.

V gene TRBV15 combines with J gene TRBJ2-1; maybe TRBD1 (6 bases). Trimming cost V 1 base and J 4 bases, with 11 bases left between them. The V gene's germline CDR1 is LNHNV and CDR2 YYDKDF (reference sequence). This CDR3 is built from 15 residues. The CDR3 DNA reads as TGTGCCACCAGCAGAGCACAGGGAGCATACAATGAGCAGTTCTTC. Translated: CATSRAQGAYNEQFF.

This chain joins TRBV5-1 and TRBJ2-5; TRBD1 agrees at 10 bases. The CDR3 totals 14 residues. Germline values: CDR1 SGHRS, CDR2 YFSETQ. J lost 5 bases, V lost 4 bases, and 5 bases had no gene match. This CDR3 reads CASSTRGQGETQYF. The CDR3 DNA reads TGCGCCAGCAGCACACGGGGACAGGGGGAGACCCAGTACTTC.

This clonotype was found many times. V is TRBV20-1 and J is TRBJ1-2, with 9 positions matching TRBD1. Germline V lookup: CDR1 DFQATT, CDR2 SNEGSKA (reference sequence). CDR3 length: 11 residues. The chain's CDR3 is CGQTGGYGYTF. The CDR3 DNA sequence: TGCGGACAGACAGGGGGCTATGGCTACACCTTC.

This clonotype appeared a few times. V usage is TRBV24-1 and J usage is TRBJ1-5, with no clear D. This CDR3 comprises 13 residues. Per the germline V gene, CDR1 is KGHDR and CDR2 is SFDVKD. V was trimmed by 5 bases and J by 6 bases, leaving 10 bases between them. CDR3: CATSGPASQPQHF. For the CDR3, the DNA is TGTGCCACCAGTGGCCCCGCGAGTCAGCCCCAGCATTTT.

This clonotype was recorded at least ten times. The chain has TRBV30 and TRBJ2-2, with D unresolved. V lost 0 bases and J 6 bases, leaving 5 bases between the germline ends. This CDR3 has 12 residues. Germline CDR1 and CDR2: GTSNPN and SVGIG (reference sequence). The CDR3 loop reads CAWSVYSGELFF. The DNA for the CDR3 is TGTGCCTGGAGTGTATATTCCGGGGAGCTGTTTTTT. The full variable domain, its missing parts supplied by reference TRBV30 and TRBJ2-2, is SQTIHQWPATLVQPVGSPLSLECTVEGTSNPNLYWYRQAAGRGLQLLFYSVGIGQISSEVPQNLSASRPQDRQFILSSKKLLLSDSGFYLCAWSVYSGELFFGEGSRLTVL.

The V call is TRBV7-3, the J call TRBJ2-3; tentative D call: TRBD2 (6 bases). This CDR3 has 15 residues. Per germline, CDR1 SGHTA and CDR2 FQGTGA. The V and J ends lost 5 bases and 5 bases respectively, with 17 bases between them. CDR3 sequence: CASSRSLRRGDTQYF. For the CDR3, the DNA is TGTGCCAGCAGCAGAAGCCTACGGAGGGGAGATACGCAGTATTTT. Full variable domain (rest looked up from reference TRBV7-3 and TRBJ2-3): GAGVSQTPSNKVTEKGKYVELRCDPISGHTALYWYRQSLGQGPEFLIYFQGTGAADDSGLPNDRFFAVRPEGSVSTLKIQRTERGDSAVYLCASSRSLRRGDTQYFGPGTRLTVL.

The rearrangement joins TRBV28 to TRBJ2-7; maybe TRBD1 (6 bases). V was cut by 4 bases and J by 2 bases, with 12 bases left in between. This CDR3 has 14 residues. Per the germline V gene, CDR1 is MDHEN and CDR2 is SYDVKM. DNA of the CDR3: TGTGCCAGCAGTTCCTCCAGGACAGCCTACGAGCAGTACTTC. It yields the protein CASSSSRTAYEQYF.

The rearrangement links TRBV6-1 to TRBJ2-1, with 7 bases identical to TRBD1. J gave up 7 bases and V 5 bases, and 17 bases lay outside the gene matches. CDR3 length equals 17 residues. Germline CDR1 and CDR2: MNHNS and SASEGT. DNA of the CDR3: TGTGCCAGCAGTTTAGACAGGGCGCCCTACCTGACGAATGAGCAGTTCTTC. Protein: CASSLDRAPYLTNEQFF.

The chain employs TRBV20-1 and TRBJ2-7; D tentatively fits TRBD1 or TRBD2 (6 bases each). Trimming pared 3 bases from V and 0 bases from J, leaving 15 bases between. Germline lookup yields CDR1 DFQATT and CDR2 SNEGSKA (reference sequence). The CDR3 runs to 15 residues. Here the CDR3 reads CSASGGSGNSYEQYF. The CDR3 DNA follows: TGCAGTGCTAGCGGGGGCAGCGGTAACTCCTACGAGCAGTACTTC.

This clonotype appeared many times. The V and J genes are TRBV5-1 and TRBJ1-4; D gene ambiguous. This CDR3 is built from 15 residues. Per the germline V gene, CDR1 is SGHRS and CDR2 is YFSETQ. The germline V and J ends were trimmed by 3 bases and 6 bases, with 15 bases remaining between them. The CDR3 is CASSSASGTDEKLFF. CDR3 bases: TGCGCCAGCAGCTCGGCGTCGGGTACTGATGAAAAACTGTTTTTT.

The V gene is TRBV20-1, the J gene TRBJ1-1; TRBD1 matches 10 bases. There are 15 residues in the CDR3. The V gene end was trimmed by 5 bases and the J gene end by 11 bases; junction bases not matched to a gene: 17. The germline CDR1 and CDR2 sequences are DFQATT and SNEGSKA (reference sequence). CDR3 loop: CSAPGTGDSPGQAFF. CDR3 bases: TGCAGTGCTCCCGGGACAGGGGATTCCCCGGGGCAGGCTTTCTTT.